This TCR beta chain is drawn from a study of blood T cell repertoires in COVID-19. Whole-study context: Acute and convalescent COVID-19 samples came from the United States, Italy and Spain. In each case, the material was cDNA or gDNA derived from T cells, B-cell-depleted T cells, or PBMCs.

In the authors' workflow: From reference gene primer amplification, estimates of nucleated cell counts were derived. Assay: immunoSEQ multiplex PCR; the TCRdb copy retains only in-frame clones and omits some. The D gene and trimming were derived from the DNA, and the V and J assignments and clone size from that table. This table has about 48,000 clones, 65% to 90% appearing once. This TCR was sampled from a woman of 80 years or more with acute or convalescent COVID-19. What was sequenced was peripheral blood.

CDR3 DNA sequence: TGTGCCAGCAGTGAAGCGCTAAGTAAGAACACTGAAGCTTTCTTT. The encoded protein is CASSEALSKNTEAFF. The chain carries TRBV6-1 and TRBJ1-1; D uncertain. V was cut by 0 bases and J by 1 base, with 9 bases left in between. Germline assignment: CDR1 MNHNS and CDR2 SASEGT. The CDR3 contains 15 residues.